The 7 T cell receptor beta chains in this list originate from one sample, sequenced in a study of blood T cells in healthy people across ages. The second PCR ran roughly 7 to 12 cycles with a sample-barcoded 5' primer and J-beta primers. TCRdb analysed the 5' RACE reads with MiXCR anew, one entry per CDR3 protein. Among 850,000 to 1,300,000 distinct CDR3 sequences listed, 35% to 55% were seen once. Sequencing was performed on blood. Receptors originate from a woman aged 55-69 years in good health.

The J gene is TRBJ2-3, the V gene TRBV13, with no clear D. V was clipped by 5 bases and J by 4 bases, with 13 bases between them. The CDR3 has 14 amino acids. Germline assignment: CDR1 PRHDT and CDR2 FYEKMQ (reference sequence). CDR3 sequence (DNA): TGTGCCAGCAGCCTCCGAGCCCCATCAGATACGCAGTATTTT. This codes for CASSLRAPSDTQYF. Based on the CDR3 plus reference TRBV13 and TRBJ2-3, the full variable domain is AAGVIQSPRHLIKEKRETATLKCYPIPRHDTVYWYQQGPGQDPQFLISFYEKMQSDKGSIPDRFSAQQFSDYHSELNMSSLELGDSALYFCASSLRAPSDTQYFGPGTRLTVL.

The J gene is TRBJ2-5, the V gene TRBV27, with D perhaps TRBD1 (5 bases). The DNA end favors TRBJ2-7, so the J call may be wrong. The CDR3 runs 15 residues. Germline V gene sequence: CDR1 MNHEY, CDR2 SMNVEV (reference sequence). The CDR3 loop reads CASSLGPGDDYEQYF. CDR3 in DNA: TGTGCCAGCAGTCTGGGGCCAGGTGATGACTACGAGCAGTACTTC.

The V and J genes are TRBV11-2 and TRBJ2-5; D unresolved. This CDR3 spans 15 amino acids. Germline V lookup: CDR1 SGHAT, CDR2 FQNNGV. Trimming shortened V by 4 bases and J by 5 bases, and 17 bases separated the two germline ends. The CDR3 DNA sequence: TGTGCCAGCAGCTCCCCGGTCACGCGATTGGAGACCCAGTACTTC. It is translated as CASSSPVTRLETQYF.

The chain has TRBV20-1 and TRBJ1-3; the D is unclear. The CDR3 sequence is 13 residues long. Germline CDR1 DFQATT, CDR2 SNEGSKA (reference sequence). Trimming took 1 base from V and 2 from J, leaving 6 bases between them. The CDR3 loop reads CSARGTAGNTIYF. The CDR3 nucleotides read TGCAGTGCTAGAGGTACAGCTGGAAACACCATATATTTT.

CDR3 sequence: CASGSQPNNEQFF. CDR3 DNA: TGTGCCAGCGGTAGCCAGCCCAACAATGAGCAGTTCTTC. The V call is TRBV12-3 or TRBV12-4, the J call TRBJ2-1; D gene unclear. Trimming took off 8 bases at V and 5 bases at J, with 13 bases between the two ends. This CDR3 is 13 amino acids long.

The V gene is TRBV15, the J gene TRBJ1-2; D perhaps matches TRBD1 (5 bases). This CDR3 contains 15 residues. V was shortened by 1 base and J by 0 bases, with 9 bases between the two germline ends. Germline V gene sequence: CDR1 LNHNV, CDR2 YYDKDF (reference sequence). Here the CDR3 reads CATSRGTRTNYGYTF. The DNA of the CDR3 is TGTGCCACCAGCAGAGGGACAAGGACTAACTATGGCTACACCTTC.

This chain links TRBV7-3 with TRBJ2-3, with 13 nucleotides matching TRBD2. V trimming: 0 bases; J trimming: 6 bases; junction bases outside the gene matches: 6. This CDR3 contains 17 residues. CDR1 and CDR2 from the germline V gene are SGHTA and FQGTGA. The CDR3 nucleotides read TGTGCCAGCAGCTTAACCGGACTAGCGGGAGTGGGGGATACGCAGTATTTT. Translation: CASSLTGLAGVGDTQYF.